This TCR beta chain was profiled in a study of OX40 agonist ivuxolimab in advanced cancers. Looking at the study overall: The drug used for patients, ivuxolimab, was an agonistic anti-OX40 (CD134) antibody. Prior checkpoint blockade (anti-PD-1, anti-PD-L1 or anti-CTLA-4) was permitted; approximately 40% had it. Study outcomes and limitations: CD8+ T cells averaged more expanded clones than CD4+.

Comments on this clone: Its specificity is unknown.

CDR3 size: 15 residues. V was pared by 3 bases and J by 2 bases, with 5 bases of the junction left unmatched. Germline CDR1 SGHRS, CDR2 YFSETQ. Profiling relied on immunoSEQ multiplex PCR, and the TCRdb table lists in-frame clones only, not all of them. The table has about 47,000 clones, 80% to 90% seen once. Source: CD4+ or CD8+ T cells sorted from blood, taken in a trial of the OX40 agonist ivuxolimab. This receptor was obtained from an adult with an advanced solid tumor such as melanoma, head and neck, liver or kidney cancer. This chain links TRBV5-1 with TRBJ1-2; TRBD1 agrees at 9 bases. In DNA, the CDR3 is TGCGCCAGCAGCTCTCGGGACAGGGACAACTATGGCTACACCTTC. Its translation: CASSSRDRDNYGYTF.